Presented here are 24 T cell receptor beta chains from one specimen sequenced in a study of cytomegalovirus exposure and HLA in healthy donors. The PCR used 60 Vbeta and 13 Jbeta primers. The data were produced by immunoSEQ multiplex PCR, yet TCRdb's version contains in-frame clones alone and is incomplete. This table holds under 65,000 clones. Input material: PBMCs. The receptor source for this set is a woman in her twenties or thirties in good health and CMV-seropositive.

The chain is built from TRBV18 and TRBJ2-7; 10 positions agree with TRBD1. The V gene end was trimmed by 2 bases and the J gene end by 7 bases; junction bases not matched to a gene: 5. The CDR3 runs to 14 residues. Germline V gives CDR1 KGHSH, CDR2 LQKENI. The CDR3 DNA reads TGTGCCAGCTCACCAGGGACAGGGGCGGGAGAGCAGTACTTC. Amino acid sequence: CASSPGTGAGEQYF.

The chain combines TRBV5-6 with TRBJ1-1; D not resolved. The CDR3 runs 12 residues. Deletions cut 3 bases from V and 6 bases from J, with 9 bases between. Germline V gene sequence: CDR1 SGHDT, CDR2 YYEEEE. The CDR3 DNA sequence: TGTGCCAGCAGCTCAAAGGGAGCTGAAGCTTTCTTT. Protein: CASSSKGAEAFF.

V and J are TRBV6-1 and TRBJ2-1, with 10 nucleotides matching TRBD1. The CDR3 consists of 15 residues. The germline CDR1 and CDR2 sequences are MNHNS and SASEGT. Trimming cost V 8 bases and J 4 bases; bases outside gene matches: 8. CDR3 protein: CASRGGTGEYNEQFF. CDR3 DNA sequence: TGTGCCAGCCGGGGGGGGACAGGGGAATACAATGAGCAGTTCTTC.

The J gene is TRBJ2-5, the V gene TRBV5-6, with 10 bases aligning to TRBD2. Looked up from germline, CDR1 is SGHDT and CDR2 is YYEEEE. Germline trimming cut 0 bases from V and 4 bases from J; bases unmatched to any gene: 0. The CDR3 contains 14 residues. CDR3 in amino acids: CASSLGLAGETQYF. The CDR3 bases are TGTGCCAGCAGCTTGGGACTAGCGGGAGAGACCCAGTACTTC.

The rearrangement links TRBV29-1 to TRBJ1-5, with 9 bases lining up with TRBD1. Trimming cost V 7 bases and J 1 base; bases outside gene matches: 5. CDR3 length: 14 amino acids. In germline, CDR1 is SQVTM, CDR2 ANQGSEA. CDR3 in DNA: TGCAGCGCTCGGACAGGGGCAAGCAATCAGCCCCAGCATTTT. Translation gives CSARTGASNQPQHF.

This rearrangement joins TRBV5-6 to TRBJ2-1; 8 bases are a match to TRBD2. V lost 2 bases and J lost 7; bases outside the gene matches: 11. Germline V CDR1 and CDR2: SGHDT, YYEEEE. This CDR3 region has 16 residues. Here the CDR3 DNA reads TGTGCCAGCAGCTTAGGGGCTCCGGGGGGGCTGAATGAGCAGTTCTTC. This codes for CASSLGAPGGLNEQFF.

The chain carries TRBV4-1 and TRBJ2-2; maybe TRBD2 (5 bases). In germline, CDR1 is MGHRA, CDR2 YSYEKL. The CDR3 totals 15 residues. V lost 3 bases to trimming and J lost 0 bases, with 8 bases between them. The CDR3 bases are TGCGCCAGCAGCCAGACCGGGGCGAACACCGGGGAGCTGTTTTTT. Translation gives CASSQTGANTGELFF.

The chain joins TRBV6-1 to TRBJ1-2; 7 positions match TRBD1. V was pared by 8 bases and J by 4 bases, with 7 bases of the junction left unmatched. The CDR3 extends over 13 amino acids. Germline V gene data show CDR1 as MNHNS and CDR2 as SASEGT. In DNA form, the CDR3 reads TGTGCCAGCTCCCCCCGGACAGGCTATGGCTACACCTTC. Translated: CASSPRTGYGYTF.

CDR3 sequence: CASSSEKFNNEQFF. DNA for the CDR3: TGTGCCAGCAGTAGTGAGAAGTTCAACAATGAGCAGTTCTTC. V gene TRBV2 combines with J gene TRBJ2-1; D gene ambiguous. The CDR3 consists of 14 residues. Trimming left V 5 bases short and J 5 bases short, with 13 bases between. Germline CDR1 is SNHLY and CDR2 is FYNNEI.

Here the CDR3 DNA reads TGTGCCAGCAGTAGGGGAGGGGGAGACTATGGCTACACCTTC. Protein product: CASSRGGGDYGYTF. This rearrangement joins TRBV6-5 to TRBJ1-2; a weak D match, TRBD1 (6 bases). Germline V gene data show CDR1 as MNHEY and CDR2 as SVGAGI. Deletions cut 5 bases from V and 3 bases from J, with 13 bases between. This CDR3 contains 14 residues.

This chain uses TRBV9 with TRBJ1-3; D possibly corresponds to TRBD1 (6 bases). V was cut by 0 bases and J by 7 bases, with 8 bases left in between. Germline loops: CDR1 SGDLS, CDR2 YYNGEE. This CDR3 has 13 amino acids. The chain's CDR3 is CASSVGQGNTIYF. The DNA of the CDR3 is TGTGCCAGCAGCGTAGGGCAGGGGAACACCATATATTTT.

The chain recombines TRBV6-1 with TRBJ1-2, with a weak D call TRBD1 (6 bases). Germline assignment: CDR1 MNHNS and CDR2 SASEGT. V lost 0 bases and J lost 8, with 13 bases in between. The CDR3 loop spans 14 amino acids. CDR3 in amino acids: CASSEATGPPGYTF. In nucleotides, the CDR3 is TGTGCCAGCAGTGAAGCGACAGGCCCTCCGGGCTACACCTTC.

The V gene is TRBV12-5, the J gene TRBJ2-7, with TRBD1 as a possible D gene (6 bases). This CDR3 comprises 12 residues. Looked up from germline, CDR1 is LGHNT and CDR2 is FRNRAP. Trimming took off 7 bases at V and 3 bases at J, with 10 bases between the two ends. The CDR3 nucleotides are TGTGCTAGTGCCCAGGACAGCTACGAGCAGTACTTC. Translation: CASAQDSYEQYF.

The chain recombines TRBV6-5 with TRBJ2-7; D gene ambiguous. Trimming took off 0 bases at V and 2 bases at J, with 8 bases between the two ends. The CDR3 consists of 14 residues. Looked up from germline, CDR1 is MNHEY and CDR2 is SVGAGI. The CDR3 bases are TGTGCCAGCAGTTACTCGGCTACAGCCTACGAGCAGTACTTC. Protein product: CASSYSATAYEQYF.

This sequence joins TRBV5-6 and TRBJ2-7, with D tentatively TRBD2 (5 bases). The CDR3 is made up of 14 amino acids. Germline V gene lookup returns CDR1 SGHDT and CDR2 YYEEEE. V was cut by 0 bases and J by 0 bases, with 7 bases left in between. The CDR3 DNA reads TGTGCCAGCAGCTTGGCCGGGGACTCCTACGAGCAGTACTTC. Protein: CASSLAGDSYEQYF.

The chain has TRBV15 and TRBJ2-1, with 8 bases matching TRBD1. Unmatched junction bases numbered 3, after V lost 4 bases and J lost 1 base. This CDR3 is 15 amino acids long. Germline loops: CDR1 LNHNV, CDR2 YYDKDF (reference sequence). The CDR3 loop reads CATSTDRESYNEQFF. The CDR3 nucleotides are TGTGCCACCAGCACGGACAGGGAATCCTACAATGAGCAGTTCTTC. Together with reference TRBV15 and TRBJ2-1, the CDR3 gives the full variable domain: DAMVIQNPRYQVTQFGKPVTLSCSQTLNHNVMYWYQQKSSQAPKLLFHYYDKDFNNEADTPDNFQSRRPNTSFCFLDIRSPGLGDTAMYLCATSTDRESYNEQFFGPGTRLTVL.

CDR3 region: CASSLQGWVTEAFF. DNA of the CDR3: TGTGCCAGCAGCTTGCAGGGGTGGGTAACTGAAGCTTTCTTT. The V call is TRBV5-8, the J call TRBJ1-1; D is possibly TRBD1 (6 bases). Trimming cost V 1 base and J 5 bases, with 12 bases left between them. Germline lookup yields CDR1 SGHTS and CDR2 YDEGEE. The CDR3 extends over 14 amino acids.

V and J are TRBV4-2 and TRBJ2-7, with 12 positions matching TRBD2. The J segment lost 2 bases and the V segment lost 4 bases, leaving 3 bases of the junction unmatched. This CDR3 has 15 residues. From germline, CDR1 is LGHNA and CDR2 YNFKEQ. The CDR3 here is CASSRTSGAAYEQYF. CDR3 nucleotides: TGTGCCAGCAGCCGGACTAGCGGGGCCGCCTACGAGCAGTACTTC.

The chain has TRBV30 and TRBJ2-7; 7 nucleotides line up with TRBD1. V gave up 5 bases and J gave up 0 bases; unmatched junction bases: 4. This CDR3 is 13 amino acids long. The germline CDR1 and CDR2 sequences are GTSNPN and SVGIG (reference sequence). CDR3 nucleotides: TGTGCCTGGGACAGGGTCGTCTCCTACGAGCAGTACTTC. This sequence encodes CAWDRVVSYEQYF.

V and J are TRBV6-5 and TRBJ2-5, with D maybe TRBD2 (5 bases). The length of the CDR3 is 14 residues. V shed 6 bases and J shed 0 bases, with 11 bases lying between them. Per the germline V gene, CDR1 is MNHEY and CDR2 is SVGAGI. For the CDR3, the DNA is TGTGCCAGCAGCCTCGGACTGTACCAAGAGACCCAGTACTTC. Amino acid sequence: CASSLGLYQETQYF.

The chain combines TRBV1 with TRBJ2-7; the table assigns TRBD1, which was not confirmed against the DNA. TRBV1 is recorded as a pseudogene. The length of the CDR3 is 17 residues. The chain's CDR3 is CTSSQGPFRGRSYEQYF. CDR3 in DNA: TGCACCAGCAGCCAAGGGCCCTTCAGGGGCAGATCCTACGAGCAGTACTTC.

The rearrangement links TRBV5-6 to TRBJ1-5; D is unresolved. CDR3 length: 16 amino acids. V gave up 2 bases and J gave up 2 bases, with 14 bases separating them. CDR1 SGHDT and CDR2 YYEEEE come from the germline V gene. The CDR3 spells CASSLFGGEGNQPQHF. CDR3 sequence (DNA): TGTGCCAGCAGCTTATTCGGAGGCGAGGGCAATCAGCCCCAGCATTTT.

This rearrangement joins TRBV5-6 to TRBJ2-7, with D perhaps TRBD2 (6 bases). The ends were cut back, 0 bases at V and 2 bases at J, with 21 bases in the middle. Germline V gives CDR1 SGHDT, CDR2 YYEEEE. The length of the CDR3 is 18 residues. The CDR3 loop is CASSLAGYSQRAAYEQYF. CDR3 nucleotide sequence: TGTGCCAGCAGCTTGGCCGGTTATAGTCAGCGGGCCGCCTACGAGCAGTACTTC. Combining the CDR3 with reference TRBV5-6 and TRBJ2-7 gives the whole variable domain DAGVTQSPTHLIKTRGQQVTLRCSPKSGHDTVSWYQQALGQGPQFIFQYYEEEERQRGNFPDRFSGHQFPNYSSELNVNALLLGDSALYLCASSLAGYSQRAAYEQYFGPGTRLTVT.

The CDR3 reads CSVDLAGVHNEQFF. For the CDR3, the DNA is TGCAGCGTTGACTTAGCGGGGGTCCACAATGAGCAGTTCTTC. V and J are TRBV29-1 and TRBJ2-1; 9 nucleotides align to TRBD2. Germline values: CDR1 SQVTM, CDR2 ANQGSEA. V lost 3 bases to trimming and J lost 5 bases; unmatched junction nucleotides: 5. CDR3 size: 14 residues.